This TCR beta chain was sequenced for a study of blood T cells in healthy people across ages. Notes on the study in general: Because donor CMV status was unknown, expanded clonotype changes were possibly confounded. Researchers report that TCR beta diversity correlated strongly with naive T cell percentage.

Remarks on this clonotype: Antigen specificity is unknown.

V trimming: 8 bases; J trimming: 6 bases; junction bases outside the gene matches: 6. CDR3 length: 13 amino acids. Per germline, CDR1 SGHTA and CDR2 FQGNSA. A second PCR, run for about 6 to 11 cycles, used a sample-barcoded 5' primer plus a J-beta primer mix. TCRdb ran MiXCR on the 5' RACE reads and lists one entry per CDR3 protein. This table holds roughly 640,000 distinct CDR3 sequences, approximately 30% found once. Per individual sample, total RNA of at least 5.5 micrograms was extracted. Sequencing was done on a sample of blood. This TCR derives from a woman older than 75 in good health. J is TRBJ2-2 and V is TRBV7-2; TRBD1 matches 7 bases. CDR3 amino acids: CASGDRAAGELFF. In nucleotides, the CDR3 is TGTGCCAGCGGAGACAGGGCTGCCGGGGAGCTGTTTTTT. Full variable domain (remainder filled in from reference TRBV7-2 and TRBJ2-2): GAGVSQSPSNKVTEKGKDVELRCDPISGHTALYWYRQSLGQGLEFLIYFQGNSAPDKSGLPSDRFSAERTGGSVSTLTIQRTQQEDSAVYLCASGDRAAGELFFGEGSRLTVL.